This TCR beta chain was sequenced during a study of regulatory T cells in long-lasting Graves disease. Overall study results and limits: The analysis examined peripheral blood only and excluded thyroid tissue. Persistent patients shared more public clonotypes (about 2,900) than new patients (approximately 1,000). Persistent disease preferred TRBV28, TRBJ1-2 and TRBJ2-5.

Described time point: persistent/refractory GD, antithyroid drugs over 5 years with positive TRAb. PBMC RNA served as the TCR library source. Patients came through an endocrinology department, and that department was in Xi'an, China. The TCR beta library used iRepertoire HTBI primers with Arm-PCR amplification of CDR3. Each CDR3 protein gets one entry after TCRdb re-called the multiplex PCR reads with MiXCR. Of fewer than 600,000 distinct CDR3 sequences listed, 20% to 25% are singletons. V lost 7 bases and J 3 bases, leaving 10 bases between the germline ends. The CDR3 is 12 amino acids. CDR1 MNHNS and CDR2 SASEGT come from the germline V gene. For this clonotype: Its target is unknown.

The TCR originated in a female donor with Graves disease. The input for sequencing was peripheral blood mononuclear cells (PBMCs), taken when the disease was refractory, from a patient treated with antithyroid drugs. This sequence joins TRBV6-1 and TRBJ2-7; the D gene is possibly TRBD1 (6 bases). CDR3 protein: CASKQGYYEQYF. The DNA of the CDR3 is TGTGCCAGCAAACAGGGTTACTACGAGCAGTACTTC.